The present TCR beta chain was sequenced within a study of shared clonotypes between healthy human individuals. The germline V and J ends were trimmed by 3 bases and 7 bases, with 9 bases remaining between them. The CDR3 runs to 12 residues. The germline gives CDR1 SGHNT, CDR2 YENEEA. The protocol was immunoSEQ multiplex PCR, while the TCRdb copy is restricted to in-frame clones and leaves out a portion. The sample has approximately 1.9 million clones, 93% seen once. Positively selected for CCR7, the CD45RO-negative cells used as naive CD8 cells excluded terminally differentiated effector memory CD45RA+ cells.

Material: naive CD8+ T cells from PBMCs. The chain joins TRBV11-3 to TRBJ1-1; D is perhaps TRBD1 (5 bases). The receptor's source is a man in his late teens or twenties in good health. Some clones in this sample may be carry-over from other donors' samples. CDR3 loop: CASSFRDGEAFF. The CDR3 nucleotides are TGTGCCAGCAGCTTCAGGGACGGTGAAGCTTTCTTT.